This is a list of T cell receptor beta chains from one sample in a study of cytomegalovirus exposure and HLA in healthy donors. The protocol was immunoSEQ multiplex PCR, while the TCRdb copy is restricted to in-frame clones and leaves out a portion. This table has 120,000 or so clones, around 81% appearing once. The specimen was PBMCs. The source of these receptors is a female donor in good health and CMV-seronegative. The CDR3 runs from the conserved cysteine through the conserved F or W. The D gene is left open where the match is weak. The size field is filled for only some rows; it gives once, few, many or a size class.

CDR3nt: TGTGCCAGCAGTTCCTACAGGTTCCCCCTCCTCCAAGAGACCCAGTACTTC
CDR3aa: CASSSYRFPLLQETQYF
v_gene: TRBV28
len: 17
d_gene: .
j_gene: TRBJ2-5
abundance: .

CDR3nt: TGTGCCAGCAGCGTAGGTCCGGGGGGAGCGGGAGGCCCACAGTTCTTC
CDR3aa: CASSVGPGGAGGPQFF
v_gene: TRBV9
len: 16
d_gene: TRBD2
j_gene: TRBJ2-1
abundance: .

CDR3nt: TGTGCCAGTAGTATAGGGACAGGTGCGGTCACTGAAGCTTTCTTT
CDR3aa: CASSIGTGAVTEAFF
v_gene: TRBV19
len: 15
d_gene: TRBD1
j_gene: TRBJ1-1
abundance: .

CDR3nt: TGTGCCAGCAGTTTACGAGGGATCTCCTACGAGCAGTACTTC
CDR3aa: CASSLRGISYEQYF
v_gene: TRBV27
len: 14
d_gene: .
j_gene: TRBJ2-7
abundance: few

CDR3nt: TGTGCCAGCAGTAGGGGGCCAAGGGCTGGTCAGCCCCAGCATTTT
CDR3aa: CASSRGPRAGQPQHF
v_gene: TRBV9
len: 15
d_gene: TRBD1
j_gene: TRBJ1-5
abundance: .

CDR3nt: TGTGCCAGCAGCCAAGAGCTCAGGGGGACGCAGACCCAGTACTTC
CDR3aa: CASSQELRGTQTQYF
v_gene: TRBV4-2
len: 15
d_gene: TRBD1
j_gene: TRBJ2-5
abundance: .

CDR3nt: TGTGCCAGCAGGTCAGGGGGCGGCTATGGCTACACCTTC
CDR3aa: CASRSGGGYGYTF
v_gene: TRBV2
len: 13
d_gene: TRBD1
j_gene: TRBJ1-2
abundance: .

CDR3nt: TGCGCCAGCAGTGTTGCCTCAGGCTTGAAAAAACTGTTTTTT
CDR3aa: CASSVASGLKKLFF
v_gene: TRBV10-2
len: 14
d_gene: .
j_gene: TRBJ1-4
abundance: .

CDR3nt: TGTGCCAGCAGTTTTTGGACAGCCAACACTGAAGCTTTCTTT
CDR3aa: CASSFWTANTEAFF
v_gene: TRBV28
len: 14
d_gene: .
j_gene: TRBJ1-1
abundance: .

CDR3nt: TGTGCCAGCAGCTTAGGTCCGGTCGGGGAGCTGTTTTTT
CDR3aa: CASSLGPVGELFF
v_gene: TRBV7-9
len: 13
d_gene: .
j_gene: TRBJ2-2
abundance: few

CDR3nt: TGTGCCAGCAGCCGGACTAGCGGGAGAAGATACTTC
CDR3aa: CASSRTSGRRYF
v_gene: TRBV28
len: 12
d_gene: TRBD2
j_gene: TRBJ2-5
abundance: .

CDR3nt: TGTGCCAGTACAATGGGAGCGGGAGCTGAGACCCAGTACTTC
CDR3aa: CASTMGAGAETQYF
v_gene: TRBV19
len: 14
d_gene: TRBD2
j_gene: TRBJ2-5
abundance: once

CDR3nt: TGTGCCAGTTCCACTAGCGGGGGGTCTCCCAGGTCCGGCAATGAGCAGTTCTTC
CDR3aa: CASSTSGGSPRSGNEQFF
v_gene: TRBV9
len: 18
d_gene: TRBD2
j_gene: TRBJ2-1
abundance: .

CDR3nt: TGTGCCAGCACCCCCGCGGGACCCCGCCCAGGCACAGATACGCAGTATTTT
CDR3aa: CASTPAGPRPGTDTQYF
v_gene: TRBV9
len: 17
d_gene: .
j_gene: TRBJ2-3
abundance: .

CDR3nt: TGTGCCAGCAGCTTAGGACAGGGGATGGACGAGCAGTACTTC
CDR3aa: CASSLGQGMDEQYF
v_gene: TRBV7-9
len: 14
d_gene: TRBD1
j_gene: TRBJ2-7
abundance: .

CDR3nt: TGCGCCAGCAGCCAGGGACCCCTGGGACAGGGGGCTGAAGCTTTCTTT
CDR3aa: CASSQGPLGQGAEAFF
v_gene: TRBV4-1
len: 16
d_gene: TRBD1
j_gene: TRBJ1-1
abundance: few

CDR3nt: TGTGCCTGGAGTAGGGGGATACAAGAGACCCAGTACTTC
CDR3aa: CAWSRGIQETQYF
v_gene: TRBV30
len: 13
d_gene: .
j_gene: TRBJ2-5
abundance: .

CDR3nt: TGTGCCAGCAGCGCCCTGCGAGGCAACGCCTACGAGCAGTACTTC
CDR3aa: CASSALRGNAYEQYF
v_gene: TRBV25-1
len: 15
d_gene: .
j_gene: TRBJ2-7
abundance: .

CDR3nt: TGTGCCAGCAGCTTAGCGCTAGTTCGGGACAGGGAATCCTACGAGCAGTACTTC
CDR3aa: CASSLALVRDRESYEQYF
v_gene: TRBV7-9
len: 18
d_gene: TRBD1
j_gene: TRBJ2-7
abundance: once

CDR3nt: TGTGCCAGCAGCTCCCACCTGGAGTTGCGCTATGGCTACACCTTC
CDR3aa: CASSSHLELRYGYTF
v_gene: TRBV5-6
len: 15
d_gene: .
j_gene: TRBJ1-2
abundance: .

CDR3nt: TGCAGTGCCGAAAAGGGGGAAAAACTGTTTTTT
CDR3aa: CSAEKGEKLFF
v_gene: TRBV20-1
len: 11
d_gene: .
j_gene: TRBJ1-4
abundance: .

CDR3nt: TGTGCCAGCAGTCGCGACAGAAACGCTGAAGCTTTCTTT
CDR3aa: CASSRDRNAEAFF
v_gene: TRBV27
len: 13
d_gene: .
j_gene: TRBJ1-1
abundance: .

CDR3nt: TGTGCCAGCAAGACAGGGGGTAATTCTTACGAGCAGTACTTC
CDR3aa: CASKTGGNSYEQYF
v_gene: TRBV28
len: 14
d_gene: TRBD1
j_gene: TRBJ2-7
abundance: .

CDR3nt: TGTGCTAGCAGCCTAAGACAGAGTAGCCAAGAGACCCAGTACTTC
CDR3aa: CASSLRQSSQETQYF
v_gene: TRBV7-7
len: 15
d_gene: .
j_gene: TRBJ2-5
abundance: .

CDR3nt: TGCAGCGTTGTTCACGGGATCGAGCAGTACTTC
CDR3aa: CSVVHGIEQYF
v_gene: TRBV29-1
len: 11
d_gene: .
j_gene: TRBJ2-7
abundance: .

CDR3nt: TGTGCCAGCTCACCACCGGACAAAGACTACGAGCAGTACTTC
CDR3aa: CASSPPDKDYEQYF
v_gene: TRBV18
len: 14
d_gene: .
j_gene: TRBJ2-7
abundance: .

CDR3nt: TGTGCCAGCAGTTACGGTTTGTCCTATAATTCACCCCTCCACTTT
CDR3aa: CASSYGLSYNSPLHF
v_gene: TRBV27
len: 15
d_gene: .
j_gene: TRBJ1-6
abundance: .

CDR3nt: TGTGCCAGCAGCCCCCCCGGACAGGGGGGCGACTATGGCTACACCTTC
CDR3aa: CASSPPGQGGDYGYTF
v_gene: TRBV13
len: 16
d_gene: TRBD1
j_gene: TRBJ1-2
abundance: few

CDR3nt: TGCGCCAGCAGCCAACAGGGGAGTGATGGCTACACCTTC
CDR3aa: CASSQQGSDGYTF
v_gene: TRBV5-1
len: 13
d_gene: TRBD1
j_gene: TRBJ1-2
abundance: .

CDR3nt: TGTGCCAGCAGCTTCATAACAGGGGGCAGGGAGCTGTTTTTT
CDR3aa: CASSFITGGRELFF
v_gene: TRBV7-9
len: 14
d_gene: TRBD1
j_gene: TRBJ2-2
abundance: .

CDR3nt: TGCGCCAGCAGTGGGGGGACAGGGCCCTGGGAGACCCAGTACTTC
CDR3aa: CASSGGTGPWETQYF
v_gene: TRBV10-2
len: 15
d_gene: TRBD1
j_gene: TRBJ2-5
abundance: .

CDR3nt: TGTGCCAGCAGCCAAGTAGGTTATCGCGGCGAGCAGTACTTC
CDR3aa: CASSQVGYRGEQYF
v_gene: TRBV14
len: 14
d_gene: .
j_gene: TRBJ2-7
abundance: .

CDR3nt: TGCGCCAGCAGTCACCCGGGACAGGGGACAGATACGCAGTATTTT
CDR3aa: CASSHPGQGTDTQYF
v_gene: TRBV23-1
len: 15
d_gene: TRBD1
j_gene: TRBJ2-3
abundance: .

CDR3nt: TGCGCCAGCAGGGACGCCGGGACAGGGACCTACAATGAGCAGTTCTTC
CDR3aa: CASRDAGTGTYNEQFF
v_gene: TRBV4-1
len: 16
d_gene: TRBD1
j_gene: TRBJ2-1
abundance: .

CDR3nt: TGTGCCAGCACTAGCGGGAGCGGGGAGCTGTTTTTT
CDR3aa: CASTSGSGELFF
v_gene: TRBV28
len: 12
d_gene: TRBD2
j_gene: TRBJ2-2
abundance: .

CDR3nt: TGTTCCAGCAGGCCACTTAGCGGGGGCCCTGAAGAGACCCAGTACTTC
CDR3aa: CSSRPLSGGPEETQYF
v_gene: TRBV7-9
len: 16
d_gene: TRBD2
j_gene: TRBJ2-5
abundance: .

CDR3nt: TGTGCCAGCAGGGGGAGGAACACTGAAGCTTTCTTT
CDR3aa: CASRGRNTEAFF
v_gene: TRBV5-4
len: 12
d_gene: .
j_gene: TRBJ1-1
abundance: .

CDR3nt: TGTGCCAGCAGTCCGGAAAGAGGGGGCGCCGGAGGCTACACCTTC
CDR3aa: CASSPERGGAGGYTF
v_gene: TRBV2
len: 15
d_gene: TRBD1
j_gene: TRBJ1-2
abundance: .

CDR3nt: TGTGCCAGCAGGGGAGCCGGGAGACAGTCTTTCTATGGCTACACCTTC
CDR3aa: CASRGAGRQSFYGYTF
v_gene: TRBV5-8
len: 16
d_gene: .
j_gene: TRBJ1-2
abundance: .

CDR3nt: TGCGCCAACAGCTTGCCCACAACGAACACCGGGGAGCTGTTTTTT
CDR3aa: CANSLPTTNTGELFF
v_gene: TRBV5-1
len: 15
d_gene: .
j_gene: TRBJ2-2
abundance: .

CDR3nt: TGTGCCAGCAGCCCCTGGCAGGGTGTCTATGGCTACACCTTC
CDR3aa: CASSPWQGVYGYTF
v_gene: TRBV7-2
len: 14
d_gene: .
j_gene: TRBJ1-2
abundance: few

CDR3nt: TGTGCCAGCAGTGTGGTAGGGGGGGGCGGAATTTTCTATGGCTACACCTTC
CDR3aa: CASSVVGGGGIFYGYTF
v_gene: TRBV6-1
len: 17
d_gene: .
j_gene: TRBJ1-2
abundance: .